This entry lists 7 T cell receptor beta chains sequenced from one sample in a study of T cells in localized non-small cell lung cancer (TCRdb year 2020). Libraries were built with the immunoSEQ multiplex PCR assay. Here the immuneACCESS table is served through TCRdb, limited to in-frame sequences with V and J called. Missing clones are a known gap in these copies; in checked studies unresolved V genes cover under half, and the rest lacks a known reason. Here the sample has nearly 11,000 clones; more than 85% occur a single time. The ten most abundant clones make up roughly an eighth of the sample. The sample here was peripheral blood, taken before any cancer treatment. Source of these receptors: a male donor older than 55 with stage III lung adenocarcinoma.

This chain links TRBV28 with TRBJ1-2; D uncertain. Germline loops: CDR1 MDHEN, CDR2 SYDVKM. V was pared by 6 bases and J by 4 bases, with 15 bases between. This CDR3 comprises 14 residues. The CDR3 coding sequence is TGTGCCAGCAGCATTGGACCGGCTTCCTATGGCTACACCTTC. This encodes CASSIGPASYGYTF.

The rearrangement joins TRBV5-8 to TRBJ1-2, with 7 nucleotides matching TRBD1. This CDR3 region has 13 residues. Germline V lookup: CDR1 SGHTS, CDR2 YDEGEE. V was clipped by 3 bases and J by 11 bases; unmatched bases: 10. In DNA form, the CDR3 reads TGTGCCAGCAGCTACAGGGGCAATCAGGGGTACACCTTC. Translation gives CASSYRGNQGYTF.

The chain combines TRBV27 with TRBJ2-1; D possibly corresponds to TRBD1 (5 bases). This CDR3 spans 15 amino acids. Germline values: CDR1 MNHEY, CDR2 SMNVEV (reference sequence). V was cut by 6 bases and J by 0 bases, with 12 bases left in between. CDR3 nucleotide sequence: TGTGCCAGCAGCCGCGACAGTTTCTCCTACAATGAGCAGTTCTTC. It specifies CASSRDSFSYNEQFF.

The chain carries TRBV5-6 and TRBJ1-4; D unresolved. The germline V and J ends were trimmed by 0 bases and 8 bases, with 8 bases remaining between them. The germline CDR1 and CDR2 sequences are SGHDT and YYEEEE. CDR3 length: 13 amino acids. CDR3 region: CASSLGISEKLFF. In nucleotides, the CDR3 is TGTGCCAGCAGCTTGGGCATTTCCGAAAAACTGTTTTTT.

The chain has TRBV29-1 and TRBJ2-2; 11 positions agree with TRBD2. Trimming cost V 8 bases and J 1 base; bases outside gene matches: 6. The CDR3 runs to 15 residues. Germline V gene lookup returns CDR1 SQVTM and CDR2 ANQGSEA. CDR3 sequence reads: CSTTGTSGNTGELFF. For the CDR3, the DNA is TGCAGCACCACCGGGACTAGCGGGAACACCGGGGAGCTGTTTTTT.

CDR3 coding DNA: TGTGCCTCCGCTATCTTCACCGGGGAGCTGTTTTTT. The encoded protein is CASAIFTGELFF. V and J are TRBV6-5 and TRBJ2-2; D is unresolved. The CDR3 is 12 residues long. Germline V gene sequence: CDR1 MNHEY, CDR2 SVGAGI. V lost 11 bases to trimming and J lost 4 bases, with 11 bases between them.

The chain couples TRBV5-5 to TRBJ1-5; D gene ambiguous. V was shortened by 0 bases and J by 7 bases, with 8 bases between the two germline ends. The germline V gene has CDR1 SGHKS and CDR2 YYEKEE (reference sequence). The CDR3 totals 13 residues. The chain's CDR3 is CASSLASNQPQHF. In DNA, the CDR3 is TGTGCCAGCAGCTTGGCCTCAAACCAGCCCCAGCATTTT.